This T cell receptor beta chain was recorded in a study of shared clonotypes between healthy human individuals. Broader study findings: In several donors, about 5% of naive CD4 clonotypes appeared in common. Generation of non-shared clonotypes was less probable than generation of clonotypes shared by all four donors.

Replicate PCRs for sorted subsets used about 200 ng DNA; this equaled some 30,000 T cell genomes. Clones were read by immunoSEQ multiplex PCR, and TCRdb kept only the in-frame ones, dropping some. The data show 1.6 million or so clones, 96% seen once. The germline CDR1 and CDR2 sequences are MGHRA and YSYEKL. The CDR3 covers 15 residues. V was trimmed by 0 bases and J by 5 bases, leaving 13 bases between them. With respect to this clone: The antigen remains undetermined.

The source is a man aged 30 to 39 in good health. Sequencing used naive CD4+ T cells sorted from blood. The sample's subset: CD45RA+ positively selected. The V and J genes are TRBV4-1 and TRBJ2-5; possible D gene TRBD1, 5 bases. The CDR3 nucleotides read TGCGCCAGCAGCCAAGAGTGGGGCCAACGTGAGACCCAGTACTTC. Translating gives CASSQEWGQRETQYF.